The 22 T cell receptor beta chains given below trace back to one sample, sequenced in a study of T cell responses to AZD1222 COVID-19 vaccine. Assay: immunoSEQ multiplex PCR; the TCRdb copy retains only in-frame clones and omits some. This table holds about 160,000 clones, under 95% found once. This sample comprised peripheral blood, obtained 28 days after the second AZD1222 dose. These TCRs come from an adult who received the AZD1222 COVID-19 vaccine.

This chain uses TRBV29-1 with TRBJ1-1; D not resolved. Trimming stripped 1 base from V and 0 bases from J, with 3 bases between. This CDR3 is 12 amino acids long. Germline-derived CDR1 and CDR2 are SQVTM and ANQGSEA. The DNA of the CDR3 is TGCAGCGTTGAAGGGGTGAACACTGAAGCTTTCTTT. Its translation: CSVEGVNTEAFF.

The chain recombines TRBV6-4 with TRBJ2-1; TRBD2 aligns across 12 bases. The CDR3 covers 16 residues. The germline CDR1 and CDR2 sequences are MRHNA and SNTAGT. J gave up 7 bases and V 1 base, and 5 bases lay outside the gene matches. In DNA form, the CDR3 reads TGTGCCAGCAGTGACTATACTAGCGGGGGGAAGAATGAGCAGTTCTTC. Translation gives CASSDYTSGGKNEQFF.

The rearrangement joins TRBV11-2 to TRBJ1-4, with D unresolved. This CDR3 has 15 amino acids. Germline CDR1 and CDR2: SGHAT and FQNNGV. Trimming removed 8 bases at V and 2 bases at J, with 15 bases between. The CDR3 reads CASRPGQATNEKLFF. CDR3 in DNA: TGTGCCAGCCGCCCCGGTCAGGCGACTAATGAAAAACTGTTTTTT.

The gene calls are TRBV4-1 and TRBJ1-1; D is possibly TRBD1 (5 bases). Trimming pared 4 bases from V and 4 bases from J, leaving 22 bases between. Germline assignment: CDR1 MGHRA and CDR2 YSYEKL. The CDR3 loop spans 17 amino acids. CDR3 sequence reads: CASSPNPSAGRGTEAFF. CDR3 coding DNA: TGCGCCAGCAGCCCTAACCCCTCGGCAGGGAGGGGCACTGAAGCTTTCTTT.

The V gene is TRBV9, the J gene TRBJ1-2; TRBD1 matches at 7 bases. Germline loops: CDR1 SGDLS, CDR2 YYNGEE. J was trimmed by 1 base and V by 3 bases; bases with no gene match: 12. The CDR3 is made up of 17 amino acids. CDR3 nucleotide sequence: TGTGCCAGCAGCGCCTCTCCCTCGGGGACAGTTAACTATGGCTACACCTTC. As protein: CASSASPSGTVNYGYTF.

The J gene is TRBJ1-2, the V gene TRBV7-2; 8 bases fit TRBD1. CDR3 length: 14 residues. V trimming: 6 bases; J trimming: 5 bases; junction bases outside the gene matches: 8. Germline V gene lookup returns CDR1 SGHTA and CDR2 FQGNSA. CDR3 in amino acids: CASSIRGRIYGYTF. DNA for the CDR3: TGTGCCAGCAGTATCAGGGGGCGCATTTATGGCTACACCTTC.

The V gene is TRBV7-8, the J gene TRBJ1-1; possibly TRBD1 for D (5 bases). This CDR3 comprises 13 residues. Germline lookup yields CDR1 SGHVS and CDR2 FQNEAQ. Trimming cost V 5 bases and J 7 bases, with 14 bases left between them. The CDR3 DNA sequence: TGTGCCAGCAGCCCCCAGGGAGGGTTTGAAGCTTTCTTT. Protein product: CASSPQGGFEAFF.

The J gene is TRBJ1-1, the V gene TRBV6-1; 7 nucleotides agree with TRBD1. The CDR3 consists of 16 residues. V trimming: 4 bases; J trimming: 1 base; junction bases outside the gene matches: 9. Per germline, CDR1 MNHNS and CDR2 SASEGT. This chain's CDR3 is CASSGGQFLENTEAFF. The CDR3 DNA follows: TGTGCCAGCAGTGGGGGACAGTTTCTGGAGAACACTGAAGCTTTCTTT.

V is TRBV5-1 and J is TRBJ2-5, with D unresolved. V was shortened by 1 base and J by 2 bases, with 9 bases between the two germline ends. The CDR3 spans 14 residues. Germline CDR1 and CDR2: SGHRS and YFSETQ. The CDR3: CASSLISGQETQYF. The CDR3 DNA reads TGCGCCAGCAGCTTGATCTCAGGACAAGAGACCCAGTACTTC.

The rearrangement joins TRBV6-6 to TRBJ1-1, with D possibly TRBD1 on 6 matching bases. Trimming pared 2 bases from V and 3 bases from J, leaving 10 bases between. This CDR3 has 14 residues. Germline assignment: CDR1 MNHNY and CDR2 SVGAGI (reference sequence). CDR3 protein: CASSYTRTDTEAFF. The DNA for the CDR3 is TGTGCCAGCAGTTACACCCGGACAGACACTGAAGCTTTCTTT.

The V and J genes are TRBV6-5 and TRBJ1-4; the D gene is possibly TRBD1 (5 bases). V was trimmed by 6 bases and J by 5 bases, leaving 13 bases between them. The germline V gene has CDR1 MNHEY and CDR2 SVGAGI. The CDR3 covers 14 residues. CDR3 in amino acids: CASSPWGPNEKLFF. The CDR3 DNA follows: TGTGCCAGCAGCCCCTGGGGCCCCAATGAAAAACTGTTTTTT.

V is TRBV12-3 or TRBV12-4 and J is TRBJ1-1, with D maybe TRBD1 (5 bases). Between the trimmed V and J ends, which lost 8 bases and 4 bases, there was a span of 11 bases. The CDR3 runs 12 residues. CDR3 residues: CASGRGVTEAFF. The CDR3 DNA follows: TGTGCCAGCGGTCGGGGGGTCACTGAAGCTTTCTTT.

CDR3 sequence reads: CASSEGGSGDYEQYF. In DNA, the CDR3 is TGTGCCAGCAGTGAAGGGGGTAGCGGGGACTACGAGCAGTACTTC. This chain uses TRBV6-1 with TRBJ2-7; TRBD2 matches 8 bases. Looked up from germline, CDR1 is MNHNS and CDR2 is SASEGT. CDR3 length: 15 residues. After removal of 1 base from V and 3 bases from J, the junction contained 5 bases not matched to a gene.

V and J are TRBV7-6 and TRBJ1-3; maybe TRBD1 (5 bases). The germline V gene encodes CDR1 SGHVS and CDR2 FNYEAQ. The CDR3 is 16 residues long. V lost 3 bases, J lost 2 bases, and 14 bases lay in between. CDR3 sequence reads: CASSFRGAGAGNTIYF. CDR3 coding DNA: TGTGCCAGCAGCTTCAGAGGGGCGGGGGCTGGAAACACCATATATTTT.

The gene calls are TRBV7-9 and TRBJ1-1, with D unclear. CDR3 length: 14 amino acids. Trimming left V 0 bases short and J 5 bases short, with 10 bases between. Looked up from germline, CDR1 is SEHNR and CDR2 is FQNEAQ (reference sequence). CDR3 amino acids: CASSLAVGVTEAFF. As DNA, the CDR3 is TGTGCCAGCAGCTTAGCAGTGGGCGTGACTGAAGCTTTCTTT.

The V gene is TRBV6-1, the J gene TRBJ2-3; 12 bases fit TRBD2. The CDR3 runs to 16 residues. Germline V CDR1 and CDR2: MNHNS, SASEGT. V shed 2 bases, J shed 7 bases, and the junction held 7 bases outside the gene matches. Here the CDR3 DNA reads TGTGCCAGCAGTGAATCACTAGCGGGGGGCGTGAATACGCAGTATTTT. Translation: CASSESLAGGVNTQYF.

In nucleotides, the CDR3 is TGTGCCTGGAGTGCATTGGACAGGATAGGGGAAAAACTGTTTTTT. It is translated as CAWSALDRIGEKLFF. The chain couples TRBV30 to TRBJ1-4; 7 bases are a match to TRBD1. The V gene end was trimmed by 1 base and the J gene end by 8 bases; junction bases not matched to a gene: 10. The CDR3 spans 15 residues. The germline V gene has CDR1 GTSNPN and CDR2 SVGIG (reference sequence).

V is TRBV24-1 and J is TRBJ2-5, with D possibly matching TRBD2 (6 bases). CDR3 length: 14 residues. The germline CDR1 and CDR2 sequences are KGHDR and SFDVKD. V was cut by 3 bases and J by 4 bases, with 11 bases left in between. The CDR3 DNA reads TGTGCCACCAGTGATAGGACGGAGGGAGAGACCCAGTACTTC. Its translation: CATSDRTEGETQYF.

The V and J genes are TRBV5-4 and TRBJ2-1, with D perhaps TRBD1 (6 bases). Germline V gene data show CDR1 as SGHNT and CDR2 as YYREEE (reference sequence). V lost 3 bases and J 5 bases, leaving 18 bases between the germline ends. This CDR3 contains 16 residues. The CDR3 bases are TGTGCCAGCAGCTCCGAGCTTTACTCAGGGGACAATGAGCAGTTCTTC. Translating gives CASSSELYSGDNEQFF.

This clone was recorded a few times. This rearrangement joins TRBV5-1 to TRBJ1-3, with TRBD1 identical over 12 bases. The V segment lost 4 bases and the J segment 1 base; nucleotides outside the gene matches: 9. The CDR3 is 18 amino acids. The germline gives CDR1 SGHRS, CDR2 YFSETQ. As DNA, the CDR3 is TGCGCCAGCAGCGAACTGGCGGGACAGGGGGCATCTGGAAACACCATATATTTT. This codes for CASSELAGQGASGNTIYF. Looking up the rest from reference TRBV5-1 and TRBJ1-3 gives the full variable domain: KAGVTQTPRYLIKTRGQQVTLSCSPISGHRSVSWYQQTPGQGLQFLFEYFSETQRNKGNFPGRFSGRQFSNSRSEMNVSTLELGDSALYLCASSELAGQGASGNTIYFGEGSWLTVV.

This clone was counted a single time. V usage is TRBV6-6 and J usage is TRBJ1-3; D might be TRBD1 (6 bases). This CDR3 spans 13 amino acids. Germline V CDR1 and CDR2: MNHNY, SVGAGI (reference sequence). The CDR3 here is CASRDNSGNTIYF. CDR3 coding DNA: TGTGCGAGTAGGGACAACTCTGGAAACACCATATATTTT.

The CDR3 sequence: CASSSLGGYRNTIYF. CDR3 sequence (DNA): TGTGCCAGCAGTTCTCTTGGAGGCTACCGAAACACCATATATTTT. The chain is built from TRBV28 and TRBJ1-3, with D unclear. The germline V and J ends were trimmed by 4 bases and 5 bases, with 15 bases remaining between them. Germline lookup yields CDR1 MDHEN and CDR2 SYDVKM. The length of the CDR3 is 15 residues.